These 11 T cell receptor beta chains were sequenced from one sample in a study of CD8 T cells in ankylosing spondylitis. Their antigens remain unidentified. Using its own MiXCR run on the 5' RACE reads, TCRdb lists one record per CDR3 protein. The table shows under 550,000 distinct CDR3 sequences, with roughly 27% occurring only once. Overall study findings and caveats: Ankylosing spondylitis blood appeared to carry a characteristic TCR beta motif of under ten highly homologous variants.

The sample comprised blood, either unsorted or a sorted T cell fraction (not recorded which). The receptors were sampled from a male donor with ankylosing spondylitis.

This clonotype turned up a few times. CDR3 protein: CASSFGTQNTGELFF. DNA of the CDR3: TGCGCCAGCAGCTTCGGGACGCAGAACACCGGGGAGCTGTTTTTT. The rearrangement uses TRBV5-1 and TRBJ2-2; D possibly uses TRBD1 or TRBD2 (5 bases each). This CDR3 spans 15 amino acids. V was pared by 2 bases and J by 1 base, with 9 bases between. The germline gives CDR1 SGHRS, CDR2 YFSETQ.

The chain couples TRBV12-5 to TRBJ1-2, with D uncertain. Trimming took off 0 bases at V and 5 bases at J, with 13 bases between the two ends. CDR3 length: 15 residues. CDR1 is LGHNT, CDR2 FRNRAP, per germline. The CDR3 is CASGLVREVKYGYTF. The CDR3 DNA reads as TGTGCTAGTGGTTTGGTAAGGGAAGTAAAGTATGGCTACACCTTC.

The chain combines TRBV2 with TRBJ2-1, with 10 bases fitting TRBD2. J was trimmed by 4 bases and V by 7 bases; bases with no gene match: 4. The CDR3 contains 14 residues. Looked up from germline, CDR1 is SNHLY and CDR2 is FYNNEI. The CDR3 DNA reads TGTGCCAGCACCGGGACTAGCGTATACAATGAGCAGTTCTTC. This translates into CASTGTSVYNEQFF.

The chain employs TRBV7-9 and TRBJ1-3; D is possibly TRBD1 (6 bases). The CDR3 has 15 residues. The V gene's germline CDR1 is SEHNR and CDR2 FQNEAQ (reference sequence). Trimming took off 5 bases at V and 4 bases at J, with 15 bases between the two ends. The CDR3 loop is CASSPLGGAGNTIYF. The CDR3 DNA reads TGTGCCAGCAGCCCTTTGGGGGGCGCAGGAAACACCATATATTTT.

The rearrangement joins TRBV20-1 to TRBJ2-2; D unclear. Germline V CDR1 and CDR2: DFQATT, SNEGSKA (reference sequence). V lost 3 bases and J 6 bases, leaving 20 bases between the germline ends. The CDR3 covers 16 residues. Here the CDR3 reads CSASPFLAVGAGELFF. CDR3 in DNA: TGCAGTGCTAGTCCTTTCTTGGCTGTGGGTGCCGGGGAGCTGTTTTTT.

This clonotype was counted between two and nine times. The chain recombines TRBV9 with TRBJ2-3; possibly TRBD2 for D (5 bases). Germline lookup yields CDR1 SGDLS and CDR2 YYNGEE. V was pared by 4 bases and J by 9 bases, with 27 bases between. The CDR3 consists of 17 residues. CDR3 in DNA: TGTGCCAGCAGCCCCCCGCGGGCGGAGGCCGGGAAGGGAACGCAGTATTTT. This gives the protein CASSPPRAEAGKGTQYF.

The rearrangement joins TRBV12-3 or TRBV12-4 to TRBJ2-7; 7 bases match TRBD1. CDR3 length equals 13 residues. V shed 5 bases, J shed 3 bases, and the junction held 4 bases outside the gene matches. As DNA, the CDR3 is TGTGCCAGCAGTCCGGGACAGCTCTACGAGCAGTACTTC. Its protein product is CASSPGQLYEQYF.

This clonotype occurred many times. The chain recombines TRBV12-3 or TRBV12-4 with TRBJ1-5; 9 bases fit TRBD1. The V segment lost 4 bases and the J segment 2 bases; nucleotides outside the gene matches: 6. The CDR3 sequence is 16 residues long. The CDR3 here is CASSWEQGAGNQPQHF. CDR3 in DNA: TGTGCCAGCAGTTGGGAACAGGGGGCTGGCAATCAGCCCCAGCATTTT.

The sample holds a few counts of this clonotype. J is TRBJ1-6 and V is TRBV5-1; D unresolved. CDR3 length equals 12 residues. Germline V gene sequence: CDR1 SGHRS, CDR2 YFSETQ. Trimming removed 0 bases at V and 9 bases at J, with 4 bases between. The CDR3: CASSLDSSPLHF. CDR3 sequence (DNA): TGCGCCAGCAGCTTGGACAGTTCACCCCTCCACTTT.

The chain is built from TRBV6-1 and TRBJ2-5, with 7 bases aligning to TRBD1. The germline CDR1 and CDR2 sequences are MNHNS and SASEGT. V lost 4 bases and J lost 2; bases outside the gene matches: 1. The CDR3 has 13 amino acids. CDR3 sequence: CASSVQGQETQYF. The CDR3 nucleotides read TGTGCCAGCAGTGTACAGGGGCAAGAGACCCAGTACTTC.

The CDR3 region has the DNA TGCAGCGTTCGACAGAAACTGAACACTGAAGCTTTCTTT. It is translated as CSVRQKLNTEAFF. This chain links TRBV29-1 with TRBJ1-1; tentatively, D is TRBD1 (5 bases). V was shortened by 5 bases and J by 0 bases, with 10 bases between the two germline ends. The CDR3 runs to 13 residues. The germline V gene encodes CDR1 SQVTM and CDR2 ANQGSEA.